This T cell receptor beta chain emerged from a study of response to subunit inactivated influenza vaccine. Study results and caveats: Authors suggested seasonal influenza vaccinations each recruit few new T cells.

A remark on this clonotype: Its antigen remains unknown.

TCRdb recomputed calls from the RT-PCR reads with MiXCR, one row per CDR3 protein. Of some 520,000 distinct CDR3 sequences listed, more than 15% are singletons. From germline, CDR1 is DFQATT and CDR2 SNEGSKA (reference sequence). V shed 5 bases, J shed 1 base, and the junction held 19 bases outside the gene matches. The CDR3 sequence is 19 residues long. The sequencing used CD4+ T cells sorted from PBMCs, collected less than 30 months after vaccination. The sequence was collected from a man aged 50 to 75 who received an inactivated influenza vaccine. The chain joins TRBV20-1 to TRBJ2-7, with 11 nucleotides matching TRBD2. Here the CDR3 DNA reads TGCAGTGCTTTCGGATGGGCTAGCGGGGGGCCACGTAAGTCCTACGAGCAGTACTTC. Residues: CSAFGWASGGPRKSYEQYF.